This T cell receptor (beta chain) was sequenced for a study of blood T cell repertoires in COVID-19. Germline V gene lookup returns CDR1 LNHDA and CDR2 SQIVND (reference sequence). J lost 4 bases, V lost 3 bases, and 9 bases had no gene match. The CDR3 runs to 17 residues. Clones were sequenced by immunoSEQ multiplex PCR, and TCRdb holds only the in-frame ones, with some missing. The data show about 78,000 clones, about 90% seen once. The sample comprised peripheral blood. This receptor was obtained from a woman aged 50 to 65 in a cohort sampled during active COVID-19. This chain links TRBV19 with TRBJ2-7; 13 bases map to TRBD2. CDR3 nucleotide sequence: TGTGCCAGTAGTATGTACTTTGGGACTAGCGGGGCATACGAGCAGTACTTC. Its translation: CASSMYFGTSGAYEQYF.